These 25 T cell receptor beta chains came from one sample sequenced in a study of metastatic and nonmetastatic thyroid tumors. TCRdb re-called the PCR reads through MiXCR. The repertoire holds tens of thousands of clones, with around 12% as singletons. Thyroid surgery had not been preceded by any treatment in any patient. Sequenced input: blood. The receptors originated from a female donor with papillary thyroid cancer or a benign thyroid nodule (not recorded which). Some clones in this sample may be carry-over from other donors' samples.

Many counts were recorded for this clone. The chain recombines TRBV9 with TRBJ2-1, with D unclear. Trimming stripped 7 bases from V and 0 bases from J, with 11 bases between. The germline gives CDR1 SGDLS, CDR2 YYNGEE. This CDR3 is 14 amino acids long. The CDR3 bases are TGTGCCAGCGAAAGGATTAGCTCCTACAATGAGCAGTTCTTC. Translation: CASERISSYNEQFF.

This clone was counted ten times or more. The rearrangement links TRBV20-1 to TRBJ2-7; D is undetermined. Trimming took 5 bases from V and 1 from J, leaving 12 bases between them. The V gene's germline CDR1 is DFQATT and CDR2 SNEGSKA (reference sequence). The CDR3 length is 13 residues. DNA for the CDR3: TGCAGTGCTGTGTCGACAAGTTCCTACGAGCAGTACTTC. It translates to CSAVSTSSYEQYF.

This clone has ten or more counts. This chain uses TRBV28 with TRBJ1-2; D might be TRBD1 (5 bases). Per germline, CDR1 MDHEN and CDR2 SYDVKM. CDR3 length: 13 residues. Deletions cut 6 bases from V and 8 bases from J, with 16 bases between. CDR3 protein: CASSWRGVGGYTF. The CDR3 nucleotides are TGTGCCAGCAGCTGGCGGGGGGTCGGAGGCTACACCTTC.

Note on this clone: A much bigger clone sits one base away, suggesting this may be a read error. The V gene is TRBV5-1, the J gene TRBJ2-5; D is undetermined. Per the germline V gene, CDR1 is SGHRS and CDR2 is YFSETQ. The CDR3 contains 15 residues. V dropped 1 base and J dropped 2 bases, with 12 bases sitting between them. The CDR3 DNA is TGCGCCAGCAGCTTGTTTCGAGTAGATCAAGAGACCCAGTACTTC. It codes for CASSLFRVDQETQYF.

This clone was recorded at least ten times. The same CDR3 also results from other DNA sequences found in this sample. The gene calls are TRBV12-3 or TRBV12-4 and TRBJ1-1; 7 nucleotides match TRBD1. The CDR3 is 14 amino acids. With 6 bases clipped from V and 1 base from J, the junction kept 5 bases outside the gene matches. CDR3 DNA sequence: TGTGCCAGCAGCACCAGGACAGGGAACACTGAAGCTTTCTTT. This translates into CASSTRTGNTEAFF.

This clone was counted at least ten times. Additional DNA sequences in this sample encode the identical CDR3. The chain combines TRBV5-1 with TRBJ2-2; TRBD1 matches at 9 bases. The CDR3 is 13 amino acids. CDR1 is SGHRS, CDR2 YFSETQ, per germline. The trim removed 9 bases at V and 4 bases at J, leaving 4 bases unmatched. The CDR3: CATRQGGTGELFF. The CDR3 coding sequence is TGCGCCACGAGACAGGGGGGCACCGGGGAGCTGTTTTTT. The full variable domain, with the rest looked up from reference TRBV5-1 and TRBJ2-2, is KAGVTQTPRYLIKTRGQQVTLSCSPISGHRSVSWYQQTPGQGLQFLFEYFSETQRNKGNFPGRFSGRQFSNSRSEMNVSTLELGDSALYLCATRQGGTGELFFGEGSRLTVL.

Notes on this clone: The junction differs from germline at one of its ends, possibly a read error. The CDR3 sequence is CAISLDRDSPLHF. Here the CDR3 DNA reads TGTGCCATCAGTCTAGACAGGGATTCACCCCTCCACTTT. This rearrangement joins TRBV28 to TRBJ1-6; 7 nucleotides line up with TRBD1. This CDR3 comprises 13 residues. Germline values: CDR1 MDHEN, CDR2 SYDVKM.

This clone was seen repeatedly, ten times or more. V usage is TRBV28 and J usage is TRBJ1-1; TRBD1 aligns across 8 bases. Germline assignment: CDR1 MDHEN and CDR2 SYDVKM. The CDR3 contains 14 residues. V was pared by 7 bases and J by 4 bases, with 8 bases of the junction left unmatched. The CDR3 bases are TGTGCCAGCATCGCCGGGACAGGACCCACTGAAGCTTTCTTT. It codes for CASIAGTGPTEAFF.

This clone has just a few counts. The chain joins TRBV28 to TRBJ2-7; D ambiguous. Germline CDR1 reads MDHEN; CDR2 reads SYDVKM. The germline V and J ends were trimmed by 6 bases and 3 bases, with 12 bases remaining between them. The CDR3 contains 13 residues. As DNA, the CDR3 is TGTGCCAGCAGACTATCTGCACTCTACGAGCAGTACTTC. Translated, it gives CASRLSALYEQYF.

A single count supports this clone. The V gene is TRBV20-1, the J gene TRBJ1-2; TRBD1 matches at 12 bases. Germline V gives CDR1 DFQATT, CDR2 SNEGSKA (reference sequence). After removal of 3 bases from V and 7 bases from J, the junction contained 15 bases not matched to a gene. This CDR3 has 17 amino acids. CDR3 nucleotides: TGCAGTGCTAGTGACTCGTCGTGGGGGACAGGGGGCAGTGGCTACACCTTC. Translation: CSASDSSWGTGGSGYTF.

This clone is labeled medium-sized. V and J are TRBV19 and TRBJ2-7, with 10 nucleotides matching TRBD1. The CDR3 loop spans 14 amino acids. Per germline, CDR1 LNHDA and CDR2 SQIVND (reference sequence). Trimming cost V 6 bases and J 8 bases; bases outside gene matches: 10. The CDR3 DNA reads TGTGCCAGTAGCACCACCGGGACAGGGGAGAAGCAGTACTTC. This sequence encodes CASSTTGTGEKQYF.

The rearrangement joins TRBV27 to TRBJ2-7; D is unclear. Germline values: CDR1 MNHEY, CDR2 SMNVEV (reference sequence). The CDR3 length is 15 residues. Trimming cost V 2 bases and J 3 bases, with 14 bases left between them. The CDR3 bases are TGTGCCAGCAGTTTAAGTTGTGTGCCCTTCTACGAGCAGTACTTC. Its protein product is CASSLSCVPFYEQYF.

The sample holds many counts of this clone. The CDR3 sequence: CAIGRGQETQYF. CDR3 DNA sequence: TGTGCCATCGGAAGGGGGCAAGAGACCCAGTACTTC. The chain is built from TRBV10-3 and TRBJ2-5; TRBD1 is a possible D gene (6 bases). CDR1 is ENHRY, CDR2 SYGVKD, per germline. CDR3 size: 12 residues. Trimming shortened V by 8 bases and J by 2 bases, and 9 bases separated the two germline ends.

This clone is deemed medium-sized. The chain employs TRBV6-1 and TRBJ2-7; the D gene is possibly TRBD1 (5 bases). V lost 2 bases and J 0 bases, leaving 8 bases between the germline ends. Germline V gives CDR1 MNHNS, CDR2 SASEGT. The CDR3 contains 14 residues. As DNA, the CDR3 is TGTGCCAGCAGTGAATACGACAGCTCCTACGAGCAGTACTTC. The encoded protein is CASSEYDSSYEQYF.

About this clone: A junction boundary mismatches the germline segment, possibly from a read error. V gene TRBV6-4 combines with J gene TRBJ2-7; D uncertain. Per the germline V gene, CDR1 is MRHNA and CDR2 is SNTAGT. This CDR3 has 15 residues. This chain's CDR3 is CASIDSVPPIYEQYF. For the CDR3, the DNA is TGTGCCAGCATTGACTCGGTTCCTCCTATCTACGAGCAGTACTTC.

This clone was picked up many times. The V gene is TRBV27, the J gene TRBJ2-1; 12 bases align to TRBD2. This CDR3 comprises 17 residues. Unmatched junction bases numbered 12, after V lost 3 bases and J lost 9 bases. Germline CDR1 MNHEY, CDR2 SMNVEV (reference sequence). The CDR3 region has the DNA TGTGCCAGCAGTTTGGGTCTAGCGGGGGGGAGCGTCGGTGAGCAGTTCTTC. As protein: CASSLGLAGGSVGEQFF.

This clone was found many times. This rearrangement joins TRBV6-5 to TRBJ1-1; possible D gene TRBD1, 5 bases. Germline CDR1 MNHEY, CDR2 SVGAGI. This CDR3 contains 13 residues. Trimming removed 2 bases at V and 5 bases at J, with 9 bases between. The CDR3 protein is CASSYGGRTEAFF. CDR3 coding DNA: TGTGCCAGCAGTTACGGGGGACGAACTGAAGCTTTCTTT.

This clone was seen at least ten times. The V call is TRBV7-9, the J call TRBJ2-5; D is perhaps TRBD1 or TRBD2 (7 bases each). Trimming took off 4 bases at V and 5 bases at J, with 14 bases between the two ends. CDR3 length: 14 residues. Germline V gene lookup returns CDR1 SEHNR and CDR2 FQNEAQ (reference sequence). CDR3 protein: CASSSTGRGETQYF. CDR3 nucleotide sequence: TGTGCCAGCAGCTCGACAGGGAGGGGGGAGACCCAGTACTTC.

Remarks on this clone: Mismatch with germline at one junction end may stem from a read error. The chain employs TRBV4-1 and TRBJ2-1; possible D gene TRBD2, 6 bases. This CDR3 comprises 16 residues. CDR1 and CDR2 (germline): MGHRA, YSYEKL. Written as DNA, the CDR3 is TGCGCCGGCAGCCAAGATAGGCGGGGCTTCTACAATGAGCAGTTCTTC. Amino acid sequence: CAGSQDRRGFYNEQFF.

This clone was counted ten times or more. This chain joins TRBV20-1 and TRBJ2-7; 9 bases agree with TRBD1. V shed 6 bases, J shed 1 base, and the junction held 7 bases outside the gene matches. This CDR3 is built from 14 residues. Germline values: CDR1 DFQATT, CDR2 SNEGSKA (reference sequence). As DNA, the CDR3 is TGCAGTGCATCCGGGACAGGGAGGTCCTACGAGCAGTACTTC. Translating it yields CSASGTGRSYEQYF.

This clone is deemed medium-sized (0.01 to 0.1%). The chain carries TRBV28 and TRBJ2-7; D is possibly TRBD2 (6 bases). V was shortened by 6 bases and J by 2 bases, with 23 bases between the two germline ends. The germline V gene has CDR1 MDHEN and CDR2 SYDVKM. This CDR3 is 17 amino acids long. The CDR3 reads CASSPITGRGLPYEQYF. CDR3 nucleotide sequence: TGTGCCAGCAGCCCCATTACCGGGCGGGGCTTGCCCTACGAGCAGTACTTC.

A word on this clone: This may arise from a read error, as a much more abundant clone is one base away. The chain couples TRBV3-1 to TRBJ1-1; 7 bases match TRBD1. Germline V CDR1 and CDR2: LGHDT, YNNKEL (reference sequence). CDR3 length equals 15 residues. V was clipped by 7 bases and J by 2 bases; unmatched bases: 10. CDR3 amino acids: CASMPPTGHNTEAFF. The CDR3, as DNA: TGTGCCAGCATGCCTCCGACAGGGCACAACACTGAAGCTTTCTTT. Full variable domain (rest looked up from reference TRBV3-1 and TRBJ1-1): DTAVSQTPKYLVTQMGNDKSIKCEQNLGHDTMYWYKQDSKKFLKIMFSYNNKELIINETVPNRFSPKSPDKAHLNLHINSLELGDSAVYFCASMPPTGHNTEAFFGQGTRLTVV.

The sample holds many counts of this clone. The chain joins TRBV2 to TRBJ2-7, with D possibly matching TRBD1 (6 bases). CDR1 and CDR2 from the germline V gene are SNHLY and FYNNEI. The ends were cut back, 5 bases at V and 5 bases at J, with 16 bases in the middle. This CDR3 contains 14 residues. CDR3: CASSPTPGADEQYF. CDR3 sequence (DNA): TGTGCCAGCAGTCCTACTCCAGGGGCCGACGAGCAGTACTTC.

This clone was observed many times. V usage is TRBV30 and J usage is TRBJ1-3; D is perhaps TRBD1 (5 bases). With 5 bases removed from V and 0 bases from J, the gap between germline ends came to 5 bases. The CDR3 is made up of 12 amino acids. Germline assignment: CDR1 GTSNPN and CDR2 SVGIG (reference sequence). The chain's CDR3 is CAWQGSGNTIYF. The DNA for the CDR3 is TGTGCCTGGCAGGGCTCTGGAAACACCATATATTTT.

CDR3: CSAWKADRGGGGYGYTF. The CDR3 DNA follows: TGCAGTGCTTGGAAGGCGGACAGGGGTGGTGGGGGCTATGGCTACACCTTC. The chain uses TRBV20-1 and TRBJ1-2, with TRBD1 matching over 9 bases. The CDR3 is 17 residues long. Per the germline V gene, CDR1 is DFQATT and CDR2 is SNEGSKA (reference sequence). The trim removed 5 bases at V and 4 bases at J, leaving 17 bases unmatched.